This entry describes one TCR beta chain. Its antigen is undetermined. A single base separates this from a much larger clone, so it may be a read error. This entry belongs to a study of blood T cells in healthy people across ages. Points from the study as a whole: Strongly correlated with naive T cell percentage was TCR beta diversity.

Next came a second PCR, run for about 6 to 11 cycles, which used a sample-barcoded 5' primer along with a J-beta primer mix. Using its own MiXCR run on the 5' RACE reads, TCRdb lists one record per CDR3 protein. The data contain 650,000 to 800,000 distinct CDR3 sequences, around 45% of them seen just once; the ten biggest clones take up around 21%. This TCR was recovered from a man between 60 and 75 years old in good health. What was sequenced was blood.

In DNA, the CDR3 is TGTGCCAGCAGCTTAGATCGGGACAGATACGACGAGCAGTACTTC. It encodes CASSLDRDRYDEQYF. This chain uses TRBV11-2 with TRBJ2-7; 7 bases are a match to TRBD1. The V and J ends lost 0 bases and 5 bases, in that order; junction bases with no gene match: 7. The CDR3 covers 15 residues. Germline V gene data show CDR1 as SGHAT and CDR2 as FQNNGV.